Presented here are 27 T cell receptor beta chains from one specimen sequenced in a study of blood T cell repertoires in COVID-19. Repertoires were generated with immunoSEQ multiplex PCR, while TCRdb's copy carries only in-frame clones and drops some. The sample lists around 300,000 clones, roughly four fifths seen once, with around 10% in the top ten. Input material: peripheral blood. The receptors were gathered from a woman aged 45-65 years who had recovered from COVID-19.

The chain is built from TRBV6-2 or TRBV6-3 and TRBJ1-1, with TRBD1 matching over 8 bases. With V trimmed by 2 bases and J by 0 bases, 8 bases remained unmatched. There are 17 residues in the CDR3. Germline values: CDR1 MNHEY, CDR2 SVGEGT. CDR3 residues: CASSYGRGLRVNTEAFF. The DNA of the CDR3 is TGTGCCAGCAGTTACGGCAGGGGGCTTAGGGTGAACACTGAAGCTTTCTTT.

This clone was recorded a few times. The chain couples TRBV20-1 to TRBJ2-7; D may be TRBD1 (5 bases). Per germline, CDR1 DFQATT and CDR2 SNEGSKA (reference sequence). Trimming stripped 7 bases from V and 2 bases from J, with 9 bases between. The CDR3 length is 11 residues. The CDR3 is CSVDSTYEQYF. Here the CDR3 DNA reads TGCAGTGTTGACAGTACCTACGAGCAGTACTTC.

This chain joins TRBV4-1 and TRBJ2-5; TRBD2 matches 10 bases. The V gene end was trimmed by 3 bases and the J gene end by 5 bases; junction bases not matched to a gene: 6. CDR1 is MGHRA and CDR2 is YSYEKL in the germline V gene. This CDR3 contains 15 residues. This CDR3 reads CASSQGAGGPETQYF. The CDR3 DNA reads as TGCGCCAGCAGCCAGGGAGCGGGGGGGCCTGAGACCCAGTACTTC.

The genes are TRBV21-1 and TRBJ2-3; the table's D call, TRBD1, was not checked against the DNA. TRBV21-1 constitutes a pseudogene. The CDR3 has 17 residues. The CDR3 nucleotides are TGTGCCAGCAGCAAAGAAAGGGCAGGGGATAGCACAGATACGCAGTATTTT. It is translated as CASSKERAGDSTDTQYF.

The chain employs TRBV7-2 and TRBJ2-7; 9 bases fit TRBD2. Germline trimming cut 0 bases from V and 3 bases from J; bases unmatched to any gene: 3. The CDR3 loop spans 15 amino acids. Germline-derived CDR1 and CDR2 are SGHTA and FQGNSA. DNA of the CDR3: TGTGCCAGCAGCTTAGCCCTAGCGGGGAACTACGAGCAGTACTTC. Its protein product is CASSLALAGNYEQYF.

This clone occurred many times. The chain carries TRBV4-1 and TRBJ2-7; TRBD1 agrees at 7 bases. With 3 bases clipped from V and 4 bases from J, the junction kept 6 bases outside the gene matches. Germline CDR1 and CDR2: MGHRA and YSYEKL. The CDR3 covers 14 residues. The CDR3 sequence is CASSHPGQFYEQYF. CDR3 DNA sequence: TGCGCCAGCAGCCACCCGGGACAGTTTTACGAGCAGTACTTC.

This chain connects TRBV30 to TRBJ1-2, with a tentative D call TRBD1 (6 bases). Trimming removed 3 bases from V and 4 bases from J, with 12 bases in between. CDR3 length equals 13 residues. Germline V gene sequence: CDR1 GTSNPN, CDR2 SVGIG (reference sequence). The CDR3 region has the DNA TGTGCCTGGAGGCACAGGGAACCCTATGGCTACACCTTC. Protein sequence: CAWRHREPYGYTF.

The gene calls are TRBV6-5 and TRBJ1-6; no definite D call. V dropped 5 bases and J dropped 7 bases, with 12 bases sitting between them. In germline, CDR1 is MNHEY, CDR2 SVGAGI. This CDR3 has 14 residues. The CDR3 DNA reads as TGTGCCAGCAGTCATACGGGAATGAATTCACCCCTCCACTTT. This gives the protein CASSHTGMNSPLHF.

This clone was observed a handful of times. The rearrangement joins TRBV4-2 to TRBJ2-2, with D maybe TRBD2 (6 bases). This CDR3 is built from 16 residues. Deletions cut 0 bases from V and 1 base from J, with 9 bases between. Germline V gene data show CDR1 as LGHNA and CDR2 as YNFKEQ. The CDR3 is CASSQEAAGNTGELFF. The CDR3 nucleotides read TGTGCCAGCAGCCAAGAGGCAGCGGGGAACACCGGGGAGCTGTTTTTT.

The rearrangement links TRBV5-1 to TRBJ2-3; 8 bases fit TRBD1. V trimming: 3 bases; J trimming: 2 bases; junction bases outside the gene matches: 8. Germline V lookup: CDR1 SGHRS, CDR2 YFSETQ. The CDR3 is made up of 16 amino acids. CDR3 bases: TGCGCCAGCAGCTCTACAGGGGGGAGTCTCACAGATACGCAGTATTTT. This gives the protein CASSSTGGSLTDTQYF. The full variable domain, completed using reference TRBV5-1 and TRBJ2-3, is KAGVTQTPRYLIKTRGQQVTLSCSPISGHRSVSWYQQTPGQGLQFLFEYFSETQRNKGNFPGRFSGRQFSNSRSEMNVSTLELGDSALYLCASSSTGGSLTDTQYFGPGTRLTVL.

This clone has more than one count but fewer than ten. The chain employs TRBV24-1 and TRBJ2-1; TRBD2 aligns across 12 bases. The germline V gene has CDR1 KGHDR and CDR2 SFDVKD. V was pared by 4 bases and J by 8 bases, with 2 bases of the junction left unmatched. The length of the CDR3 is 14 residues. DNA of the CDR3: TGTGCCACCAGTGAGACTAGCGGGAGTCATGAGCAGTTCTTC. Amino acids: CATSETSGSHEQFF.

The chain has TRBV24-1 and TRBJ1-1; 11 bases line up with TRBD1. CDR3 length: 14 residues. CDR1 and CDR2 (germline): KGHDR, SFDVKD. V gave up 7 bases and J gave up 3 bases; unmatched junction bases: 3. CDR3 sequence: CATRGQGVDTEAFF. In DNA, the CDR3 is TGTGCCACCAGGGGACAGGGGGTAGACACTGAAGCTTTCTTT.

CDR3 in DNA: TGCGCCAGCAGCGGCGACAGTAACTATGGCTACACCTTC. Protein: CASSGDSNYGYTF. The chain joins TRBV5-1 to TRBJ1-2; perhaps TRBD1 as D (5 bases). The CDR3 spans 13 residues. The germline V gene encodes CDR1 SGHRS and CDR2 YFSETQ. Between the trimmed V and J ends, which lost 4 bases and 1 base, there was a span of 8 bases.

This chain uses TRBV6-4 with TRBJ2-3, with 9 bases that match TRBD2. CDR1 is MRHNA, CDR2 SNTAGT, per germline. CDR3 size: 15 residues. Trimming cost V 0 bases and J 6 bases; bases outside gene matches: 4. CDR3 protein: CASSDSPSGEDTQYF. The CDR3 DNA reads as TGTGCCAGCAGTGACTCTCCTAGCGGGGAGGATACGCAGTATTTT.

The V call is TRBV28, the J call TRBJ1-1, with 8 positions matching TRBD1. The V gene end was trimmed by 5 bases and the J gene end by 4 bases; junction bases not matched to a gene: 9. Germline CDR1 is MDHEN and CDR2 is SYDVKM. This CDR3 has 15 amino acids. The CDR3 DNA reads as TGTGCCAGCAGTATACTCCAGGGGGCGTCCACTGAAGCTTTCTTT. Its translation is CASSILQGASTEAFF.

The rearrangement links TRBV6-5 to TRBJ2-1, with 9 bases aligning to TRBD2. V was clipped by 9 bases and J by 9 bases; unmatched bases: 15. This CDR3 spans 15 amino acids. From germline, CDR1 is MNHEY and CDR2 SVGAGI. This CDR3 reads CASRWAAGGPSEQFF. The CDR3 coding sequence is TGTGCCAGTCGGTGGGCGGCGGGAGGGCCGAGTGAGCAGTTCTTC.

The chain has TRBV7-9 and TRBJ1-2; TRBD1 agrees at 7 bases. This CDR3 comprises 14 residues. After removal of 5 bases from V and 4 bases from J, the junction contained 7 bases not matched to a gene. Germline-derived CDR1 and CDR2 are SEHNR and FQNEAQ (reference sequence). The CDR3 DNA is TGTGCCAGCAGCCCACCGGGACAGTCCTATGGCTACACCTTC. The encoded protein is CASSPPGQSYGYTF.

The rearrangement uses TRBV30 and TRBJ2-5; TRBD2 is a possible D gene (6 bases). The germline V gene has CDR1 GTSNPN and CDR2 SVGIG (reference sequence). This CDR3 comprises 13 residues. Trimming left V 2 bases short and J 7 bases short, with 14 bases between. In nucleotides, the CDR3 is TGTGCCTGGAGTTCTAGCGCCCGAGGGACCCAGTACTTC. Translation gives CAWSSSARGTQYF. The full variable domain, completed using reference TRBV30 and TRBJ2-5, is SQTIHQWPATLVQPVGSPLSLECTVEGTSNPNLYWYRQAAGRGLQLLFYSVGIGQISSEVPQNLSASRPQDRQFILSSKKLLLSDSGFYLCAWSSSARGTQYFGPGTRLLVL.

The V call is TRBV3-1 (or the pseudogene TRBV3-2), the J call TRBJ2-2, with D perhaps matching TRBD2 (6 bases). V was cut by 1 base and J by 8 bases, with 11 bases left in between. The germline CDR1 and CDR2 sequences are LGHDT and YNNKEL (reference sequence). The length of the CDR3 is 14 residues. The CDR3 reads CASSQGGVTGELFF. DNA of the CDR3: TGTGCCAGCAGCCAAGGGGGGGTGACGGGGGAGCTGTTTTTT.

This rearrangement joins TRBV7-8 to TRBJ1-2; D not certain. Trimming cost V 2 bases and J 6 bases, with 10 bases left between them. The CDR3 extends over 13 amino acids. Germline assignment: CDR1 SGHVS and CDR2 FQNEAQ. The CDR3 DNA follows: TGTGCCAGCAGCTTACGAGGGTCCGATGGCTACACCTTC. Translated, it gives CASSLRGSDGYTF.

V is TRBV28 and J is TRBJ1-1; D is possibly TRBD1 (6 bases). The germline V gene has CDR1 MDHEN and CDR2 SYDVKM. V lost 10 bases, J lost 1 base, and 16 bases lay in between. CDR3 length equals 14 residues. CDR3 amino acids: CATFGGTTNTEAFF. DNA of the CDR3: TGTGCCACCTTCGGGGGGACAACGAACACTGAAGCTTTCTTT.

Concerning this clone itself: A much more abundant neighbour one base away suggests this may be a read error. This rearrangement joins TRBV6-2 or TRBV6-3 to TRBJ2-1, with D uncertain. Trimming stripped 4 bases from V and 5 bases from J, with 6 bases between. This CDR3 is built from 12 residues. The V gene's germline CDR1 is MNHEY and CDR2 SVGEGT. In DNA form, the CDR3 reads TGTGCCAGCAGTTTACAGAACAATGAGCAGTTCTTC. This translates into CASSLQNNEQFF.

The gene calls are TRBV28 and TRBJ1-2; D is possibly TRBD1 (5 bases). Germline CDR1 is MDHEN and CDR2 is SYDVKM. V dropped 5 bases and J dropped 6 bases, with 10 bases sitting between them. This CDR3 is 12 amino acids long. In nucleotides, the CDR3 is TGTGCCAGCAGTATTGCGGGGGATGGCTACACCTTC. It is translated as CASSIAGDGYTF.

This clone was detected once. The CDR3 region is CASSYGSSSGLQETQYF. CDR3 nucleotide sequence: TGTGCCAGCAGTTATGGATCGTCTAGCGGATTACAAGAGACCCAGTACTTC. The V gene is TRBV6-2 or TRBV6-3, the J gene TRBJ2-5; 7 nucleotides match TRBD2. Trimming at V came to 3 bases and at J to 2 bases, leaving 12 bases not matched to a gene. CDR3 length: 17 residues. CDR1 and CDR2 (germline): MNHEY, SVGEGT.

The V call is TRBV19, the J call TRBJ2-1; possible D gene TRBD2, 6 bases. Per the germline V gene, CDR1 is LNHDA and CDR2 is SQIVND (reference sequence). There are 14 residues in the CDR3. V lost 5 bases and J 10 bases, leaving 18 bases between the germline ends. The CDR3 is CASSGAGSLTEQFF. CDR3 DNA sequence: TGTGCCAGTAGTGGGGCCGGGAGCCTCACGGAGCAGTTCTTC.

The rearrangement uses TRBV30 and TRBJ2-2, with 9 bases identical to TRBD1. The junction had 6 bases not matched to a gene; V was cut back by 3 bases and J by 4 bases. This CDR3 contains 15 residues. Germline assignment: CDR1 GTSNPN and CDR2 SVGIG (reference sequence). The CDR3: CAWRLTGGRTGELFF. The CDR3 region has the DNA TGTGCCTGGAGACTAACAGGGGGCCGCACCGGGGAGCTGTTTTTT.

This clone was detected a few times. This chain links TRBV6-1 with TRBJ1-3; 8 nucleotides match TRBD1. This CDR3 has 17 residues. Losses at the gene ends were 0 bases for V and 4 bases for J; bases not matched to a gene: 8. Looked up from germline, CDR1 is MNHNS and CDR2 is SASEGT. CDR3 bases: TGTGCCAGCAGTGAAGCGCTTTGGACAGGGCCGGGAAACACCATATATTTT. This translates into CASSEALWTGPGNTIYF.